The 16 T cell receptor beta chains given below trace back to one sample, sequenced in a study of blood T cell repertoires in COVID-19. Sequencing was performed with immunoSEQ multiplex PCR; in TCRdb, only in-frame clones are kept and a portion is missing. Of more than 250,000 clones listed, about 83% are singletons. What was sequenced was peripheral blood. The receptors were sampled from a woman between 50 and 59 years old with acute or convalescent COVID-19.

This chain joins TRBV6-6 and TRBJ2-3, with D uncertain. Trimming shortened V by 6 bases and J by 0 bases, and 10 bases separated the two germline ends. Germline V gene sequence: CDR1 MNHNY, CDR2 SVGAGI (reference sequence). The CDR3 is 14 residues long. For the CDR3, the DNA is TGTGCCAGCAGGCCCCTTCGGAGCACAGATACGCAGTATTTT. It is translated as CASRPLRSTDTQYF.

The chain is built from TRBV3-1 (or the pseudogene TRBV3-2) and TRBJ1-1; D remains unclear. The length of the CDR3 is 15 residues. Trimming pared 1 base from V and 1 base from J, leaving 10 bases between. Germline V gives CDR1 LGHDT, CDR2 YNNKEL (reference sequence). CDR3: CASSQVQMGNTEAFF. CDR3 DNA: TGTGCCAGCAGCCAAGTACAGATGGGGAACACTGAAGCTTTCTTT.

This clone was picked up one time. The chain combines TRBV27 with TRBJ1-2, with D tentatively TRBD1 (6 bases). Germline V gene data show CDR1 as MNHEY and CDR2 as SMNVEV (reference sequence). V shed 5 bases and J shed 2 bases, with 15 bases lying between them. This CDR3 has 15 residues. Here the CDR3 reads CASSPWDKTNYGYTF. In nucleotides, the CDR3 is TGTGCCAGCAGTCCCTGGGACAAAACCAACTATGGCTACACCTTC.

The V and J genes are TRBV19 and TRBJ1-2, with a possible D match to TRBD1 (5 bases). Trimming cost V 7 bases and J 2 bases, with 11 bases left between them. This CDR3 has 13 amino acids. Germline CDR1 and CDR2: LNHDA and SQIVND (reference sequence). The CDR3 loop reads CASTRTTNYGYTF. The CDR3 DNA reads TGTGCCAGTACCCGGACAACCAACTATGGCTACACCTTC.

The chain carries TRBV5-8 and TRBJ2-7; TRBD1 matches 8 bases. The germline V gene encodes CDR1 SGHTS and CDR2 YDEGEE. Losses at the gene ends were 4 bases for V and 6 bases for J; bases not matched to a gene: 12. The CDR3 consists of 15 residues. The CDR3 loop is CASSRGQVKMGEQYV. The CDR3 DNA is TGTGCCAGCAGCCGGGGACAGGTCAAGATGGGCGAGCAGTACGTC.

The rearrangement joins TRBV24-1 to TRBJ1-5; unclear D gene. The germline V and J ends were trimmed by 3 bases and 4 bases, with 9 bases remaining between them. Germline CDR1 KGHDR, CDR2 SFDVKD. The CDR3 runs to 14 residues. CDR3 in amino acids: CATSDRSGNQPQHF. In nucleotides, the CDR3 is TGTGCCACCAGTGATAGGTCAGGAAATCAGCCCCAGCATTTT.

This chain links TRBV19 with TRBJ2-7, with D maybe TRBD2 (5 bases). Per germline, CDR1 LNHDA and CDR2 SQIVND (reference sequence). Trimming took off 3 bases at V and 6 bases at J, with 12 bases between the two ends. This CDR3 is built from 13 residues. The CDR3 is CASSIVPSREQYF. CDR3 in DNA: TGTGCCAGTAGTATTGTGCCTAGCCGCGAGCAGTACTTC.

This clone was detected only a few times. The rearrangement links TRBV5-1 to TRBJ2-3; 7 nucleotides agree with TRBD1. Germline CDR1 reads SGHRS; CDR2 reads YFSETQ. There are 16 residues in the CDR3. The V gene end was trimmed by 2 bases and the J gene end by 3 bases; junction bases not matched to a gene: 9. CDR3 sequence (DNA): TGCGCCAGCAGCTTAGGGGTAGGGGGCGAGACAGATACGCAGTATTTT. This sequence encodes CASSLGVGGETDTQYF.

This chain connects TRBV18 to TRBJ2-6; maybe TRBD1 (7 bases). The CDR3 loop spans 17 amino acids. CDR1 is KGHSH, CDR2 LQKENI, per germline. Between the trimmed V and J ends, which lost 3 bases and 0 bases, there was a span of 12 bases. The CDR3 sequence: CASSPAQGGSGANVLTF. In DNA form, the CDR3 reads TGTGCCAGCTCACCCGCCCAGGGGGGCTCTGGGGCCAACGTCCTGACTTTC.

CDR3 in DNA: TGTGCCAGCAGCAAAGGTGTAACGGGGGGACTCCTTAGCTCCTACAATGAGCAGTTCTTC. Translation gives CASSKGVTGGLLSSYNEQFF. This chain joins TRBV21-1 and TRBJ2-1; TRBD2 is taken as the D call from the table, unchecked against the DNA. TRBV21-1 is flagged as a pseudogene. The CDR3 spans 20 residues.

This sequence joins TRBV9 and TRBJ1-2; D ambiguous. With 4 bases removed from V and 0 bases from J, the gap between germline ends came to 22 bases. The CDR3 runs 18 residues. Germline CDR1 reads SGDLS; CDR2 reads YYNGEE. CDR3 coding DNA: TGTGCCAGCAGCCCCGCCATCAACCCTACCCGAGCTAACTATGGCTACACCTTC. Translated: CASSPAINPTRANYGYTF.

The rearrangement links TRBV30 to TRBJ2-7, with 10 bases lining up with TRBD2. Trimming removed 0 bases from V and 2 bases from J; junction bases left unmatched: 4. This CDR3 contains 15 residues. CDR1 and CDR2 from the germline V gene are GTSNPN and SVGIG (reference sequence). CDR3 loop: CAWSVSLAGAYEQYF. Here the CDR3 DNA reads TGTGCCTGGAGTGTTTCCCTAGCGGGAGCCTACGAGCAGTACTTC.

V gene TRBV30 combines with J gene TRBJ1-1; TRBD1 might be the D (5 bases). Germline CDR1 is GTSNPN and CDR2 is SVGIG (reference sequence). V shed 2 bases and J shed 1 base, with 17 bases lying between them. This CDR3 spans 16 amino acids. In DNA, the CDR3 is TGTGCCTGGAGTTGGCGGTCGACAGATTCGAACACTGAAGCTTTCTTT. It codes for CAWSWRSTDSNTEAFF.

The rearrangement links TRBV6-5 to TRBJ2-3, with 9 nucleotides matching TRBD2. Unmatched junction bases numbered 3, after V lost 4 bases and J lost 1 base. The length of the CDR3 is 15 residues. CDR1 is MNHEY, CDR2 SVGAGI, per germline. The CDR3 DNA reads TGTGCCAGCAGTTTTCCTAGCGGGGGCACAGATACGCAGTATTTT. Translating it yields CASSFPSGGTDTQYF.

The chain combines TRBV9 with TRBJ1-6, with D hard to call. The CDR3 is made up of 13 amino acids. The germline gives CDR1 SGDLS, CDR2 YYNGEE. Trimming stripped 1 base from V and 7 bases from J, with 6 bases between. This chain's CDR3 is CASSVQENSPLHF. The CDR3 DNA reads as TGTGCCAGCAGCGTACAGGAAAATTCACCCCTCCACTTT.

The chain employs TRBV3-1 (or the pseudogene TRBV3-2) and TRBJ2-7, with D perhaps matching TRBD2 (6 bases). Between the trimmed V and J ends, which lost 0 bases and 10 bases, there was a span of 7 bases. Germline values: CDR1 LGHDT, CDR2 YNNKEL (reference sequence). CDR3 size: 11 residues. The CDR3 DNA sequence: TGTGCCAGCAGCCAAGAGGGACTCCAGTACTTC. Translating gives CASSQEGLQYF.